This T cell receptor (beta chain) was sequenced in a study of T cells expressing NK-cell markers. The wider study: TCR beta repertoires came from sorted CD3+CD56+NKG2C+, CD3+CD56+NKG2C- and CD3+CD56-NKG2C+ T cells.

The CDR3 totals 14 residues. The germline V gene has CDR1 ENHRY and CDR2 SYGVKD. TCRdb reprocessed the 5' RACE reads and stores each CDR3 protein as one record, lacking DNA. The data include about 180,000 distinct CDR3 sequences; the top ten clones carry 20% to 25%. This sequence was found in a man aged 18-75 years in good health. Input material: blood T cells: a sorted CD56 or NKG2C T cell subset, CD4+ or CD8+ T cells, or bulk PBMC T cells (not recorded which). This chain connects TRBV10-3 to TRBJ2-7; TCRdb outputs TRBD2, but without DNA this stays unchecked. This CDR3 reads CAISTPGASYEQYF.